This T cell receptor beta chain stems from a study of human T cells and chemical hapten exposure (dated by TCRdb to about 2021). Regarding the complete study: For sensitization, 2% DPC in acetone was applied to a 2 cm by 2 cm area of upper inner arm skin. Throughout the study period of around 24 weeks, patients also received therapeutic DPC doses to the scalp every week. Patch testing was done on the upper back using Finn chambers containing 0.01% DPC, and results were scored after 6 days according to International Contact Dermatitis Research Group standards. Most of the patients in the cohort were female, and the cohort covered alopecia areata with under or over 50% scalp involvement, alopecia totalis and alopecia universalis. Libraries were pooled for sequencing, and per-sample TCR yields varied mainly because of small differences in library volumes within the pool. The study tracked peripheral blood TCR repertoire changes in vivo during primary and secondary sensitization to the hapten diphenylcyclopropenone (DPC) in alopecia patients. Blood samples were taken from patients before sensitization (week 0) and then at 2, 6 and about 24 weeks after DPC sensitization. Blood for TCR sequencing was provided by twenty-nine alopecia patients at one to four time points (pre-sensitization, 2, 6 and 24 weeks).

Sample time point, as interpreted from the label and publication: patch test 3, about 24 weeks after DPC sensitization. This sample's treatment or condition label indicates: therapeutic diphenylcyclopropenone sensitization with weekly scalp DPC. At every patch-test visit, the blood draw took place before the patch test was put on. Patients were considered eligible if aged 18 to 70, diagnosed with alopecia and deemed suitable for DPC therapy, and patients were excluded if pregnant. Total RNA was extracted from unfractionated whole blood that had been collected in Tempus Blood RNA tubes. Remarks on this clonotype: There is no known antigen for this receptor. One base away there is no much larger clone; base qualities are not given.

Libraries came from RACE. Sequenced using a NextSeq 500. Library preparation attached unique molecular identifiers to individual cDNA molecules for quantitative, reproducible TCR counting. Both TCR alpha and TCR beta chains were sequenced from each blood RNA sample. In the original analysis: A median of about 87,000 TCRs per sample was observed, with a range of roughly 20,000 to 750,000. V, J and CDR3 annotation of the TCR reads was carried out using the Decombinator software suite. For PS versus PT1 abundance plots, all samples were subsampled to the same number of TCRs (28,000). TCRs were defined as expanded if absent before sensitization and observed at least eight times at the 2-week time point. TCRdb reanalyzed the raw reads on its own, using fastp at Q25 for trimming and MiXCR for clone calling, and kept in-frame beta chains. Rows are unified per CDR3 protein, each entry keeping the most common DNA and genes. The V and J calls and clone size are TCRdb's, not the authors'. Here the sample has over 100,000 distinct CDR3 sequences; 11% occur a single time. The ten largest clones capture 2% to 2.5% of the sample.

Here is what the overall study found, with its caveats: The number of PT1 expanded TCRs positively correlated with patch test score, significant at thresholds 8, 16 and 32 but not 4. Repeated subsampling changed both the strength of the expansion versus patch-test correlation and the threshold at which that correlation became significant. Significantly more large CDR3 similarity clusters were formed by expanded TCRs than by pre-sensitization or healthy control sets, consistent with antigen-driven responses. No change with DPC sensitization was found in the number of TCRs above 1 in 1000 frequency, and no evidence of global repertoire structure alterations was found. Because every patient had alopecia, a presumed autoimmune disease, the patients' immune response might differ from that of healthy individuals.

Sequencing used whole blood, obtained in connection with sensitization to the hapten diphenylcyclopropenone (DPC). The origin of this receptor is a woman aged 50 to 60 with alopecia areata. Some clones in this sample may be carry-over from other donors' samples.

The DNA reads as follows: TGCAGCGCGACATTTAGCACCGGGGAGCTGTTTTTT. This sequence encodes CSATFSTGELFF. The chain is encoded by TRBV29-1 joined to TRBJ2-2; no D gene call is confident. The germline ends are 10 bases apart after V is trimmed by 7 bases and J by 4 bases. From the cysteine up to the phenylalanine, the CDR3 has a length of 12 residues. The CDR3 DNA has 36 bases and is translated from base 1. CDR1 and CDR2 were assigned from the germline V gene as SQVTM and ANQGSEA.